The T cell receptor beta chain described here comes from a study of shared clonotypes between healthy human individuals. This CDR3 is 16 amino acids long. V shed 4 bases and J 2 bases; nucleotides not matched to a gene: 5. Germline values: CDR1 SGHTA, CDR2 FQGNSA. On this clone itself: What it recognizes is unknown. Other DNA sequences in the sample encode the same CDR3.

Regarding the study as a whole: Sequencing of the sorted subsets was shown by rarefaction to be incomplete despite large depth.

It was at deep level that the assay was run. The authors' processing: Filtering differed for immunoSEQ, which gave only junction sequences without quality scores. Using immunoSEQ multiplex PCR, the repertoire was profiled, and TCRdb retains in-frame clones only, with some absent. From that table come the V and J calls and clone size; the DNA was used to work out D and trimming. The sample records about 1.1 million clones, approximately 80% being singletons. The clonotype comes from a man between 18 and 35 years old in good health. Some clones in this sample may be carry-over from other donors' samples. V gene TRBV7-2 combines with J gene TRBJ2-3; TRBD2 matches 11 bases. Sequenced input: memory CD4+ T cells from PBMCs. Subset in this sample: CD45RA-negative fraction. The CDR3 spells CASSSGTSGPTDTQYF. The CDR3 DNA reads TGTGCCAGCAGCTCAGGGACTAGCGGACCCACAGATACGCAGTATTTT.